A selection of T cell receptor beta chains follows, all from one sample in a study of CD8+ T cells in alopecia areata. Generated by immunoSEQ multiplex PCR, the TCRdb table keeps only in-frame clones and is missing some. Of roughly 150,000 clones in the sample, around 47% are singletons; the top ten hold less than 8%. Sequenced: CD4+ T cells sorted from blood. All receptors come from a human donor with alopecia areata. Both conserved end residues are part of each CDR3. A D gene is named only where the DNA matches it firmly. Clone sizes are given selectively: once, few, many, or a class where the clone is expanded.

size: -
D: -
V: TRBV29-1
J: TRBJ2-3
CDR3: CSVEVVTQYF
DNA: TGCAGCGTTGAGGTAGTAACGCAGTATTTT

size: -
D: -
V: TRBV14
J: TRBJ2-5
CDR3: CASSQPETLQETQYF
DNA: TGTGCCAGCAGCCAGCCCGAAACTCTTCAAGAGACCCAGTACTTC

size: -
D: -
V: TRBV30
J: TRBJ1-2
CDR3: CAWNQGRGYGYTF
DNA: TGTGCCTGGAACCAGGGTCGGGGCTATGGCTACACCTTC

size: -
D: TRBD2
V: TRBV29-1
J: TRBJ2-1
CDR3: CSVEERIQREAYNEQFF
DNA: TGCAGCGTTGAAGAACGGATCCAGCGGGAGGCCTACAATGAGCAGTTCTTC

size: few
D: -
V: TRBV29-1
J: TRBJ2-5
CDR3: CSASKPQGFVETQYF
DNA: TGCAGCGCAAGCAAGCCCCAGGGGTTTGTGGAGACCCAGTACTTC

size: -
D: TRBD1
V: TRBV9
J: TRBJ1-2
CDR3: CASSVGTATGYTF
DNA: TGTGCCAGCAGCGTCGGGACAGCGACTGGCTACACCTTC

size: -
D: -
V: TRBV7-9
J: TRBJ1-1
CDR3: CASSFGRNTEAFF
DNA: TGTGCCAGCAGCTTCGGGAGGAACACTGAAGCTTTCTTT

size: -
D: TRBD1
V: TRBV29-1
J: TRBJ1-3
CDR3: CSVTSGTAGNTIYF
DNA: TGCAGCGTTACATCCGGGACAGCTGGAAACACCATATATTTT

size: -
D: TRBD1
V: TRBV28
J: TRBJ1-1
CDR3: CASTLRGPTEAFF
DNA: TGTGCCAGCACCTTAAGGGGGCCCACTGAAGCTTTCTTT

size: few
D: TRBD2
V: TRBV28
J: TRBJ2-5
CDR3: CASRAPGLAGGETQYF
DNA: TGTGCCAGCAGAGCCCCGGGACTAGCGGGAGGAGAGACCCAGTACTTC

size: few
D: -
V: TRBV4-1
J: TRBJ2-7
CDR3: CASSQAAASLNYEQYF
DNA: TGCGCCAGCAGCCAAGCCGCGGCTAGCCTAAACTACGAGCAGTACTTC

size: few
D: TRBD2
V: TRBV2
J: TRBJ2-6
CDR3: CASMGGASGANVLTF
DNA: TGTGCCAGCATGGGAGGGGCCTCTGGGGCCAACGTCCTGACTTTC

size: -
D: -
V: TRBV27
J: TRBJ2-2
CDR3: CASSRPGTGELFF
DNA: TGTGCCAGCAGCAGACCAGGAACCGGGGAGCTGTTTTTT

size: once
D: -
V: TRBV7-8
J: TRBJ1-5
CDR3: CASSLIDNQPQHF
DNA: TGTGCCAGCAGCTTAATCGACAATCAGCCCCAGCATTTT

size: -
D: -
V: TRBV7-9
J: TRBJ2-5
CDR3: CASSFQLVEAEETQYF
DNA: TGTGCCAGCAGCTTTCAGTTGGTGGAAGCGGAGGAGACCCAGTACTTC

size: few
D: TRBD2
V: TRBV4-1
J: TRBJ2-7
CDR3: CASSQERTSGRIYEQYF
DNA: TGCGCCAGCAGCCAAGAAAGGACTAGCGGGAGGATCTACGAGCAGTACTTC

size: -
D: -
V: TRBV2
J: TRBJ2-5
CDR3: CASSAFWGGGQETQYF
DNA: TGTGCCAGCAGTGCTTTCTGGGGAGGTGGGCAAGAGACCCAGTACTTC

size: -
D: -
V: TRBV7-9
J: TRBJ2-7
CDR3: CASSLGGYPYEQYF
DNA: TGTGCCAGCAGCTTAGGAGGGTACCCCTACGAGCAGTACTTC

size: few
D: TRBD1
V: TRBV6-5
J: TRBJ2-7
CDR3: CASSYRGQGTYEQYF
DNA: TGTGCCAGCAGTTATCGGGGACAGGGGACCTACGAGCAGTACTTC

size: -
D: -
V: TRBV5-1
J: TRBJ1-1
CDR3: CASSSYRGGNTEAFF
DNA: TGCGCCAGCAGCTCCTATAGGGGTGGAAACACTGAAGCTTTCTTT

size: -
D: -
V: TRBV30
J: TRBJ2-3
CDR3: CAWARVTDTQYF
DNA: TGTGCCTGGGCTAGGGTCACAGATACGCAGTATTTT

size: -
D: TRBD2
V: TRBV18
J: TRBJ2-3
CDR3: CASSPRTGTSGHGTDTQYF
DNA: TGTGCCAGCTCACCACGAACCGGGACTAGCGGTCATGGGACAGATACGCAGTATTTT

size: -
D: -
V: TRBV5-4
J: TRBJ1-2
CDR3: CASSFAGNYGYTF
DNA: TGTGCCAGCAGCTTCGCCGGGAACTATGGCTACACCTTC

size: few
D: -
V: TRBV11-2
J: TRBJ2-2
CDR3: CASSLATPYEELFF
DNA: TGTGCCAGCAGCTTAGCGACCCCGTATGAGGAGCTGTTTTTT

size: -
D: TRBD2
V: TRBV7-3
J: TRBJ2-3
CDR3: CASSSRLAGYTDTQYF
DNA: TGTGCCAGCAGCTCTCGGTTAGCGGGATACACAGATACGCAGTATTTT

size: -
D: TRBD2
V: TRBV7-6
J: TRBJ2-3
CDR3: CASSLPAGGDTQYF
DNA: TGTGCCAGCAGCTTACCAGCGGGAGGCGATACGCAGTATTTT

size: -
D: TRBD2
V: TRBV10-3
J: TRBJ2-2
CDR3: CAISTSGMNTGELFF
DNA: TGTGCCATCAGTACTAGCGGAATGAACACCGGGGAGCTGTTTTTT

size: -
D: -
V: TRBV19
J: TRBJ2-3
CDR3: CASSIMGTSTDTQYF
DNA: TGTGCCAGTAGTATCATGGGCACCAGCACAGATACGCAGTATTTT

size: once
D: -
V: TRBV7-3
J: TRBJ2-7
CDR3: CASSSESTGGFFPYEQYF
DNA: TGTGCCAGCAGCTCTGAATCCACAGGAGGGTTCTTTCCATACGAGCAGTACTTC

size: -
D: TRBD1
V: TRBV29-1
J: TRBJ1-1
CDR3: CSVDGGEGAPGAFF
DNA: TGCAGCGTTGATGGGGGCGAGGGGGCGCCCGGGGCTTTCTTT

size: -
D: TRBD1
V: TRBV29-1
J: TRBJ2-4
CDR3: CSVEGTGIGNIQYF
DNA: TGCAGCGTTGAAGGGACAGGGATCGGGAACATTCAGTACTTC

size: -
D: -
V: TRBV15
J: TRBJ1-5
CDR3: CATSTDQDNQPQHF
DNA: TGTGCCACCAGCACAGATCAGGATAATCAGCCCCAGCATTTT

size: -
D: -
V: TRBV5-1
J: TRBJ2-6
CDR3: CASSTAHSGANVLTF
DNA: TGCGCCAGCAGCACCGCCCACTCTGGGGCCAACGTCCTGACTTTC

size: -
D: -
V: TRBV2
J: TRBJ1-2
CDR3: CASSVTDPIYGYTF
DNA: TGTGCCAGCAGTGTTACAGATCCCATCTATGGCTACACCTTC

size: -
D: TRBD1
V: TRBV29-1
J: TRBJ1-1
CDR3: CSVRGTAEAFF
DNA: TGCAGCGTACGGGGGACAGCTGAAGCTTTCTTT

size: -
D: -
V: TRBV29-1
J: TRBJ1-1
CDR3: CSVWTTVAEAFF
DNA: TGCAGCGTCTGGACAACGGTTGCTGAAGCTTTCTTT

size: -
D: TRBD2
V: TRBV5-6
J: TRBJ2-2
CDR3: CASTGGTSAGGPTGELFF
DNA: TGTGCCAGCACCGGGGGCACTTCGGCGGGAGGGCCCACCGGGGAGCTGTTTTTT

size: -
D: -
V: TRBV2
J: TRBJ1-1
CDR3: CASSVTRDTEAFF
DNA: TGTGCCAGCAGTGTAACGAGGGACACTGAAGCTTTCTTT

size: -
D: -
V: TRBV28
J: TRBJ2-1
CDR3: CASPPSGALRYNEQFF
DNA: TGTGCCAGCCCCCCGAGCGGAGCTCTTCGATACAATGAGCAGTTCTTC

size: few
D: -
V: TRBV5-1
J: TRBJ2-7
CDR3: CASSLGDRGFDEQYF
DNA: TGCGCCAGCAGCTTGGGAGACCGGGGGTTCGACGAGCAGTACTTC

size: few
D: -
V: TRBV20-1
J: TRBJ2-1
CDR3: CSVKDNEQFF
DNA: TGCAGTGTTAAGGACAATGAGCAGTTCTTC

size: -
D: -
V: TRBV6-6
J: TRBJ2-5
CDR3: CASKQETQYF
DNA: TGTGCCAGCAAACAAGAGACCCAGTACTTC

size: -
D: -
V: TRBV6-5
J: TRBJ2-3
CDR3: CASCDRDSTDTQYF
DNA: TGTGCCAGCTGCGACCGGGACAGCACAGATACGCAGTATTTT

size: -
D: TRBD1
V: TRBV30
J: TRBJ1-2
CDR3: CAWGTDYGYTF
DNA: TGTGCCTGGGGGACAGACTATGGCTACACCTTC

size: -
D: -
V: TRBV25-1
J: TRBJ2-3
CDR3: CASSDPQRGTDTQYF
DNA: TGTGCCAGCAGTGACCCCCAGCGGGGCACAGATACGCAGTATTTT